This T cell receptor (beta chain) was recorded in a study of OX40 agonist ivuxolimab in advanced cancers. Overall study: At 75% to 90% male, the cohort had a mean age of roughly 60 years, ranging from roughly 20 to 80.

Some clones are missing from TCRdb's copy, which holds only in-frame ones; the method was immunoSEQ multiplex PCR. The sample has 60,000 to 85,000 clones, approximately 80% seen once. With autoimmune disease history or systemic immunosuppression, patients were excluded. General study findings and limits: People who partly responded at 0.1-3.0 mg/kg had some of the least clonal expansion seen.

On this clone: Antigen unknown.

Looked up from germline, CDR1 is LNHDA and CDR2 is SQIVND (reference sequence). The CDR3 loop spans 14 amino acids. V lost 7 bases to trimming and J lost 6 bases; unmatched junction nucleotides: 6. The sequences come from CD4+ or CD8+ T cells sorted from blood, collected in a trial of the OX40 agonist ivuxolimab. V is TRBV19 and J is TRBJ2-1, with 10 bases fitting TRBD1. The receptor was derived from an adult with an advanced solid tumor such as melanoma, head and neck, liver or kidney cancer. CDR3 nucleotide sequence: TGTGCCAGTACTAAGACAGGGGGCTTCAATGAGCAGTTCTTC. Translated, it gives CASTKTGGFNEQFF.